These 9 T cell receptor beta chains originate from one sample sequenced in a study of identical twins. Via MiXCR, TCRdb re-called the 5' RACE reads, giving one row per CDR3 protein. The repertoire includes approximately 600,000 distinct CDR3 sequences, around a tenth of them detected once, and 2.5% to 3% sits in the top ten. These same data were also listed under a study on yellow fever vaccine responses in identical twins.

Sequenced input: PBMCs. The receptors stem from a woman aged 18-35 years in good health.

This clonotype was picked up a small number of times. The J gene is TRBJ2-2, the V gene TRBV4-3, with 12 bases fitting TRBD2. Unmatched junction bases numbered 5, after V lost 5 bases and J lost 4 bases. Germline V gene lookup returns CDR1 LGHNA and CDR2 YSLEER. The CDR3 runs to 16 residues. CDR3: CASSATSGRFTGELFF. CDR3 DNA sequence: TGCGCCAGCAGCGCGACTAGCGGGAGATTCACCGGGGAGCTGTTTTTT.

Only a few counts were recorded for this clonotype. CDR3 DNA sequence: TGCAGTGCTAGAGACCAAATCGGGTCACCCCTCCACTTT. Amino acids: CSARDQIGSPLHF. The rearrangement joins TRBV20-1 to TRBJ1-6; D gene unclear. CDR1 and CDR2 from the germline V gene are DFQATT and SNEGSKA (reference sequence). The CDR3 totals 13 residues. Trimming removed 0 bases from V and 10 bases from J, with 10 bases in between.

This clonotype was counted many times. The rearrangement uses TRBV20-1 and TRBJ2-3, with 11 nucleotides matching TRBD2. The trim removed 4 bases at V and 2 bases at J, leaving 5 bases unmatched. The CDR3 loop spans 15 amino acids. The V gene's germline CDR1 is DFQATT and CDR2 SNEGSKA (reference sequence). The CDR3 nucleotides read TGCAGTGCTACCGGGACTAGCGGACACACAGATACGCAGTATTTT. Translated: CSATGTSGHTDTQYF.

This clonotype was detected only a few times. The J gene is TRBJ2-1, the V gene TRBV14, with 7 bases identical to TRBD1. There are 18 residues in the CDR3. With V trimmed by 3 bases and J by 0 bases, 11 bases remained unmatched. Germline assignment: CDR1 SGHDN and CDR2 FVKESK. The CDR3 protein is CASSQELPGQSSYNEQFF. Here the CDR3 DNA reads TGTGCCAGCAGCCAGGAATTACCGGGACAGAGCTCCTACAATGAGCAGTTCTTC. The entire variable domain, with the rest obtained from reference TRBV14 and TRBJ2-1, is as follows: EAGVTQFPSHSVIEKGQTVTLRCDPISGHDNLYWYRRVMGKEIKFLLHFVKESKQDESGMPNNRFLAERTGGTYSTLKVQPAELEDSGVYFCASSQELPGQSSYNEQFFGPGTRLTVL.

The chain couples TRBV7-3 to TRBJ2-2, with TRBD1 matching 8 bases. CDR1 is SGHTA and CDR2 is FQGTGA in the germline V gene. The CDR3 sequence is 14 residues long. V trimming: 5 bases; J trimming: 5 bases; junction bases outside the gene matches: 4. CDR3 sequence: CASSRTGKTGELFF. CDR3 DNA: TGTGCCAGCAGCCGGACAGGGAAGACCGGGGAGCTGTTTTTT.

This chain joins TRBV7-2 and TRBJ1-1; D unresolved. Germline lookup yields CDR1 SGHTA and CDR2 FQGNSA. The CDR3 is made up of 16 amino acids. The V end lost 4 bases, the J end lost 0 bases, and 15 bases lay between the germline ends. CDR3 loop: CASSSKKRQLNTEAFF. The CDR3 region has the DNA TGTGCCAGCAGCTCGAAAAAGCGGCAGCTGAACACTGAAGCTTTCTTT.

This clonotype was detected a few times. This rearrangement joins TRBV5-5 to TRBJ2-2; 7 positions match TRBD2. Germline CDR1 SGHKS, CDR2 YYEKEE (reference sequence). The CDR3 spans 17 residues. J gave up 6 bases and V 2 bases, and 13 bases lay outside the gene matches. The CDR3 DNA reads as TGTGCCAGCAGCTTAGCTTTTGGACTAGACCCGCCCGGGGAGCTGTTTTTT. Translation gives CASSLAFGLDPPGELFF.

The chain joins TRBV29-1 to TRBJ2-3; D is perhaps TRBD2 (6 bases). This CDR3 spans 12 amino acids. Between the trimmed V and J ends, which lost 4 bases and 6 bases, there was a span of 11 bases. Germline V gives CDR1 SQVTM, CDR2 ANQGSEA. The CDR3 DNA is TGCAGCGTTGGACTAGATGGGGATACGCAGTATTTT. Translating it yields CSVGLDGDTQYF.

This clonotype was seen a handful of times. J is TRBJ2-5 and V is TRBV18; no clear D. The CDR3 sequence is 13 residues long. V lost 3 bases and J lost 0, with 5 bases in between. Germline V gene lookup returns CDR1 KGHSH and CDR2 LQKENI. CDR3 loop: CASSPWNQETQYF. The CDR3 DNA sequence: TGTGCCAGCTCACCGTGGAACCAAGAGACCCAGTACTTC. The full variable domain, completed using reference TRBV18 and TRBJ2-5, is NAGVMQNPRHLVRRRGQEARLRCSPMKGHSHVYWYRQLPEEGLKFMVYLQKENIIDESGMPKERFSAEFPKEGPSILRIQQVVRGDSAAYFCASSPWNQETQYFGPGTRLLVL.